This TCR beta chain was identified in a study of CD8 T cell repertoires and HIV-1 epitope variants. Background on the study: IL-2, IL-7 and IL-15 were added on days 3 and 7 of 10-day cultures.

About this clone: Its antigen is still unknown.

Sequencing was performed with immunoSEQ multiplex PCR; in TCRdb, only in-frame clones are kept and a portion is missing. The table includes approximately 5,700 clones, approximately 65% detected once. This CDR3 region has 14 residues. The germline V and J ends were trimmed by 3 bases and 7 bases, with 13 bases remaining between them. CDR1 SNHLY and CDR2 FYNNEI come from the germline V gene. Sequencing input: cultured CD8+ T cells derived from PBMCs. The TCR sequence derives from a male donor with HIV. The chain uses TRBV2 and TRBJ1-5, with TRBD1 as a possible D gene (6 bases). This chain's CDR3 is CASSDAGARQPQHF. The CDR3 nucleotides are TGTGCCAGCAGTGACGCGGGGGCTCGGCAGCCCCAGCATTTT.